The sequence of this T cell receptor (beta chain) was determined in a study of blood T cell repertoires in COVID-19. Participant reports of clinical history set cohort assignment. Recovery meant two consecutive negative NP/OP PCR tests, professional clearance, or resolved symptoms. V lost 3 bases and J lost 0, with 13 bases in between. The CDR3 is made up of 16 amino acids. Germline-derived CDR1 and CDR2 are MNHEY and SMNVEV (reference sequence). The method was immunoSEQ multiplex PCR; TCRdb's version includes in-frame clones alone and lacks a portion of them. The data show about 130,000 clones, about four fifths seen once.

The sequence came from a man aged 50 to 59 who had recovered from COVID-19. The specimen was PBMCs or T cells enriched from blood (not recorded which). V and J are TRBV27 and TRBJ2-3, with D possibly matching TRBD2 (5 bases). CDR3 DNA: TGTGCCAGCAGTTTTAACGGGGTAACTAGCACAGATACGCAGTATTTT. Residues: CASSFNGVTSTDTQYF.